The 28 T cell receptor beta chains given below trace back to one sample, sequenced in a study of chemoradiotherapy in HPV16-positive cancers. The assay was immunoSEQ multiplex PCR, and TCRdb's table has in-frame clones only and misses some. The data contain under 35,000 clones, over 90% of them seen just once; the ten biggest clones take up 15% to 20%. The sample consisted of blood, taken from a patient who underwent chemoradiotherapy. Receptors originate from a human donor with HPV-associated anogenital cancer.

CDR3 nucleotide sequence: TGTGCCAGCAGCTTAGCGAGGGTCGCAAGAACAGATACGCAGTATTTT. Amino acid sequence: CASSLARVARTDTQYF. The rearrangement joins TRBV7-2 to TRBJ2-3; a possible D gene is TRBD2 (5 bases). There are 16 residues in the CDR3. V dropped 0 bases and J dropped 3 bases, with 13 bases sitting between them. The germline gives CDR1 SGHTA, CDR2 FQGNSA. The full variable domain, its missing parts supplied by reference TRBV7-2 and TRBJ2-3, is GAGVSQSPSNKVTEKGKDVELRCDPISGHTALYWYRQSLGQGLEFLIYFQGNSAPDKSGLPSDRFSAERTGGSVSTLTIQRTQQEDSAVYLCASSLARVARTDTQYFGPGTRLTVL.

The chain couples TRBV7-9 to TRBJ2-7, with 15 bases lining up with TRBD2. The V and J ends lost 4 bases and 1 base, in that order; junction bases with no gene match: 8. Germline V lookup: CDR1 SEHNR, CDR2 FQNEAQ (reference sequence). The CDR3 length is 18 residues. The DNA for the CDR3 is TGTGCCAGCAGCTCCATTAGGACTAGCGGGAGGGCATCCTACGAGCAGTACTTC. The encoded protein is CASSSIRTSGRASYEQYF.

V is TRBV9 and J is TRBJ1-1; tentatively, D is TRBD1 (6 bases). Germline V gene data show CDR1 as SGDLS and CDR2 as YYNGEE. V gave up 0 bases and J gave up 2 bases, with 14 bases separating them. The CDR3 runs to 16 residues. The CDR3 coding sequence is TGTGCCAGCAGCGTAGCAATAGGGGGGGGTAACACTGAAGCTTTCTTT. It encodes CASSVAIGGGNTEAFF.

The chain carries TRBV15 and TRBJ2-3; D is unclear. This CDR3 is built from 15 residues. Per the germline V gene, CDR1 is LNHNV and CDR2 is YYDKDF (reference sequence). The V gene lost 7 bases and the J gene lost 3 bases, with 17 bases spanning the gap. In DNA form, the CDR3 reads TGTGCCACCAACCCTCTCCGGTCCGGAACAGATACGCAGTATTTT. As protein: CATNPLRSGTDTQYF.

The V and J genes are TRBV14 and TRBJ2-1; 9 bases fit TRBD1. V shed 3 bases and J 10 bases; nucleotides not matched to a gene: 4. CDR1 is SGHDN and CDR2 is FVKESK in the germline V gene. The CDR3 runs to 13 residues. Here the CDR3 DNA reads TGTGCCAGCAGCCAGGGGACAGGGACGGAGCAGTTCTTC. Protein product: CASSQGTGTEQFF.

The chain uses TRBV4-3 and TRBJ2-2; the D is unclear. CDR1 and CDR2 (germline): LGHNA, YSLEER. The CDR3 is 15 residues long. The V and J ends lost 0 bases and 6 bases respectively, with 11 bases between them. CDR3 nucleotides: TGCGCCAGCAGCCAAGATTACAGTCGCGCCGGGGAGCTGTTTTTT. Its protein product is CASSQDYSRAGELFF.

The chain is built from TRBV27 and TRBJ2-7, with 9 nucleotides matching TRBD1. There are 15 residues in the CDR3. Germline CDR1 is MNHEY and CDR2 is SMNVEV (reference sequence). With 3 bases clipped from V and 4 bases from J, the junction kept 7 bases outside the gene matches. CDR3 coding DNA: TGTGCCAGCAGTTTCGCCGGGACAGGGTTTTACGAGCAGTACTTC. Protein sequence: CASSFAGTGFYEQYF.

The chain is built from TRBV18 and TRBJ1-1; D remains unclear. CDR1 and CDR2 (germline): KGHSH, LQKENI. With 2 bases removed from V and 1 base from J, the gap between germline ends came to 2 bases. CDR3 length: 12 residues. CDR3 in DNA: TGTGCCAGCTCACCAACGAACACTGAAGCTTTCTTT. This gives the protein CASSPTNTEAFF.

V usage is TRBV6-1 and J usage is TRBJ1-5; no reliable D call. Germline V lookup: CDR1 MNHNS, CDR2 SASEGT. V lost 2 bases and J 5 bases, leaving 13 bases between the germline ends. This CDR3 spans 15 amino acids. In DNA form, the CDR3 reads TGTGCCAGCAGTGAAAGTAGGCAGGTTCATCAGCCCCAGCATTTT. Protein sequence: CASSESRQVHQPQHF.

This chain joins TRBV2 and TRBJ1-1; D might be TRBD1 (5 bases). The germline V gene encodes CDR1 SNHLY and CDR2 FYNNEI. The CDR3 extends over 13 amino acids. V shed 5 bases and J shed 4 bases, with 11 bases lying between them. The CDR3 sequence is CASSLQGSTEAFF. CDR3 in DNA: TGTGCCAGCAGTCTGCAGGGCAGCACTGAAGCTTTCTTT.

This chain uses TRBV6-1 with TRBJ2-3; D not certain. The CDR3 loop spans 15 amino acids. Germline loops: CDR1 MNHNS, CDR2 SASEGT. Deletions cut 3 bases from V and 1 base from J, with 11 bases between. This chain's CDR3 is CASSDWLAGTDTQYF. CDR3 coding DNA: TGTGCCAGCAGTGATTGGCTTGCGGGCACAGATACGCAGTATTTT.

The CDR3 DNA reads TGTGCCAGCAGCGCGCCCGATCTAGCGACCCGCACAGATACGCAGTATTTT. Translation: CASSAPDLATRTDTQYF. V and J are TRBV9 and TRBJ2-3, with D perhaps matching TRBD2 (6 bases). This CDR3 spans 17 amino acids. Trimming left V 3 bases short and J 1 base short, with 18 bases between. Germline V CDR1 and CDR2: SGDLS, YYNGEE.

The V call is TRBV7-2, the J call TRBJ1-3; D is unclear. CDR1 and CDR2 (germline): SGHTA, FQGNSA. Trimming stripped 5 bases from V and 4 bases from J, with 9 bases between. The CDR3 loop spans 13 amino acids. The DNA for the CDR3 is TGTGCCAGCAGCCCTGCCTGGGGAAACACCATATATTTT. Protein product: CASSPAWGNTIYF. Full variable domain (rest looked up from reference TRBV7-2 and TRBJ1-3): GAGVSQSPSNKVTEKGKDVELRCDPISGHTALYWYRQSLGQGLEFLIYFQGNSAPDKSGLPSDRFSAERTGGSVSTLTIQRTQQEDSAVYLCASSPAWGNTIYFGEGSWLTVV.

The V and J genes are TRBV20-1 and TRBJ2-5; D call uncertain. The V gene lost 5 bases and the J gene lost 7 bases, with 11 bases spanning the gap. Germline loops: CDR1 DFQATT, CDR2 SNEGSKA (reference sequence). The CDR3 spans 11 residues. CDR3 in DNA: TGCAGTGCTGCCTACCTCGGGACCCAGTACTTC. This sequence encodes CSAAYLGTQYF.

The chain links TRBV5-4 to TRBJ2-5, with 8 bases identical to TRBD2. Germline V gene data show CDR1 as SGHNT and CDR2 as YYREEE (reference sequence). The CDR3 consists of 14 residues. The ends lost 4 bases at V and 3 bases at J; junction bases unmatched: 5. This chain's CDR3 is CASSKPGLEETQYF. As DNA, the CDR3 is TGTGCCAGCAGCAAGCCGGGACTAGAAGAGACCCAGTACTTC.

V gene TRBV6-6 combines with J gene TRBJ1-2; 9 bases are shared with TRBD1. CDR1 is MNHNY and CDR2 is SVGAGI in the germline V gene (reference sequence). V shed 6 bases and J 6 bases; nucleotides not matched to a gene: 8. This CDR3 is built from 14 residues. The CDR3 coding sequence is TGTGCCAGCAGGGGGACTACAGGGGGCGATGGCTACACCTTC. Translating it yields CASRGTTGGDGYTF.

The chain combines TRBV7-2 with TRBJ2-2; D not resolved. Germline CDR1 is SGHTA and CDR2 is FQGNSA. This CDR3 comprises 12 residues. Trimming pared 2 bases from V and 6 bases from J, leaving 4 bases between. The CDR3 bases are TGTGCCAGCAGCTTAAACGCCGGGGAGCTGTTTTTT. It is translated as CASSLNAGELFF. The variable domain in full, completed from reference TRBV7-2 and TRBJ2-2, reads GAGVSQSPSNKVTEKGKDVELRCDPISGHTALYWYRQSLGQGLEFLIYFQGNSAPDKSGLPSDRFSAERTGGSVSTLTIQRTQQEDSAVYLCASSLNAGELFFGEGSRLTVL.

The rearrangement links TRBV11-2 to TRBJ2-7; tentatively, D is TRBD1 or TRBD2 (5 bases each). The CDR3 extends over 15 amino acids. The germline CDR1 and CDR2 sequences are SGHAT and FQNNGV. V shed 2 bases and J shed 3 bases, with 14 bases lying between them. DNA for the CDR3: TGTGCCAGCAGCTTAACCCAGGGACCGATCTACGAGCAGTACTTC. Protein product: CASSLTQGPIYEQYF. Using reference TRBV11-2 and TRBJ2-7 for the parts outside the CDR3, the full variable domain is EAGVAQSPRYKIIEKRQSVAFWCNPISGHATLYWYQQILGQGPKLLIQFQNNGVVDDSQLPKDRFSAERLKGVDSTLKIQPAKLEDSAVYLCASSLTQGPIYEQYFGPGTRLTVT.

The V gene is TRBV18, the J gene TRBJ2-7; 10 bases line up with TRBD1. CDR3 length: 15 amino acids. The germline V gene has CDR1 KGHSH and CDR2 LQKENI. The V and J ends lost 3 bases and 1 base, in that order; junction bases with no gene match: 3. The DNA of the CDR3 is TGTGCCAGCTCACCCCGGGACAGGGGTTCCTACGAGCAGTACTTC. It codes for CASSPRDRGSYEQYF.

V usage is TRBV21-1 and J usage is TRBJ2-7; the table names TRBD2, a call not compared with the DNA. TRBV21-1 is noted as a pseudogene. The CDR3 is made up of 18 amino acids. In nucleotides, the CDR3 is TGTGCCAGCAGCAAAGGGACTAGCGGGGGAGGGTTTAGGTACGAGCAGTACTTC. Its translation: CASSKGTSGGGFRYEQYF.

The V gene is TRBV11-2, the J gene TRBJ1-2; TRBD1 agrees at 10 bases. CDR1 is SGHAT, CDR2 FQNNGV, per germline. The CDR3 has 14 amino acids. V was clipped by 6 bases and J by 4 bases; unmatched bases: 5. In DNA, the CDR3 is TGTGCCAGCAGTCCCGGGACAGGGGTCTATGGCTACACCTTC. Protein sequence: CASSPGTGVYGYTF.

The genes are TRBV6-1 and TRBJ1-2; tentatively, D is TRBD1 (5 bases). Trimming cost V 2 bases and J 8 bases, with 15 bases left between them. This CDR3 has 14 residues. Germline values: CDR1 MNHNS, CDR2 SASEGT. CDR3 sequence (DNA): TGTGCCAGCAGTGAATATGTAGGGGCAGGAGGCTACACCTTC. Its translation: CASSEYVGAGGYTF.

The chain carries TRBV11-1 and TRBJ2-5; 8 nucleotides match TRBD2. The germline V gene encodes CDR1 SGHAT and CDR2 FQDESV (reference sequence). The CDR3 totals 13 residues. Trimming removed 6 bases from V and 5 bases from J; junction bases left unmatched: 5. The CDR3 protein is CASSPGLGETQYF. The DNA of the CDR3 is TGTGCCAGCAGTCCGGGACTAGGGGAGACCCAGTACTTC.

The chain carries TRBV18 and TRBJ2-1; no firm D call. CDR3 size: 15 residues. V was shortened by 0 bases and J by 0 bases, with 6 bases between the two germline ends. The germline gives CDR1 KGHSH, CDR2 LQKENI. Here the CDR3 reads CASSPPFSSYNEQFF. The CDR3 DNA sequence: TGTGCCAGCTCACCACCTTTCAGCTCCTACAATGAGCAGTTCTTC.

V is TRBV4-2 and J is TRBJ2-5; the match to TRBD2 covers 8 bases. This CDR3 is 15 amino acids long. Unmatched junction bases numbered 3, after V lost 1 base and J lost 2 bases. Germline assignment: CDR1 LGHNA and CDR2 YNFKEQ. This chain's CDR3 is CASSQAGGGQETQYF. DNA for the CDR3: TGTGCCAGCAGCCAAGCGGGCGGGGGGCAAGAGACCCAGTACTTC.

The chain is built from TRBV6-5 and TRBJ1-1; 7 nucleotides match TRBD1. CDR1 is MNHEY and CDR2 is SVGAGI in the germline V gene. Germline trimming cut 6 bases from V and 2 bases from J; bases unmatched to any gene: 6. This CDR3 contains 14 residues. DNA of the CDR3: TGTGCCAGCAGCCCACAGGGGCTAAACACTGAAGCTTTCTTT. Its translation is CASSPQGLNTEAFF.

The chain is built from TRBV19 and TRBJ2-7, with 7 bases identical to TRBD2. The V gene end was trimmed by 11 bases and the J gene end by 5 bases; junction bases not matched to a gene: 12. CDR1 is LNHDA, CDR2 SQIVND, per germline (reference sequence). This CDR3 region has 13 residues. CDR3 nucleotide sequence: TGTGCCTCGAATGATGGGGGGGTTGACGAGCAGTACTTC. Protein sequence: CASNDGGVDEQYF.

The rearrangement joins TRBV5-1 to TRBJ2-3; D call uncertain. Germline V gene sequence: CDR1 SGHRS, CDR2 YFSETQ. The ends were cut back, 0 bases at V and 6 bases at J, with 17 bases in the middle. The CDR3 spans 16 residues. The CDR3 reads CASSLAGVLSLDTQYF. CDR3 in DNA: TGCGCCAGCAGCTTGGCTGGGGTCCTGTCTTTGGATACGCAGTATTTT.